The clone carrying this T cell receptor beta chain was found many times. Its specificity is not known. The CDR3 covers 15 residues. Trimming took 5 bases from V and 1 from J, leaving 14 bases between them. This sample is part of a study of T-cell memory formation after mild COVID-19. Study background: Largely, TCR clusters stayed within a single donor.

Regarding the study as a whole: Researchers found some responding clones in pre-infection memory, a sign that cross-reactive memory joined.

In TCRdb, the 5' RACE reads were re-called with MiXCR into one record per CDR3 protein. There are around 200,000 distinct CDR3 sequences in the sample; 18% occur only once, and about 4% lies in the top ten. Sequences were obtained from PBMCs or a T cell subset sorted from them (not recorded which). This clonotype was sampled from a young man who had mild COVID-19 (a few samples of this study predate the infection). Cell type and time point are not known. The V gene is TRBV12-3 or TRBV12-4, the J gene TRBJ1-1; D is perhaps TRBD1 (6 bases). The CDR3 region has the DNA TGTGCCAGCAGTCCGCAACCGACAGGGAACACTGAAGCTTTCTTT. Its protein is CASSPQPTGNTEAFF.